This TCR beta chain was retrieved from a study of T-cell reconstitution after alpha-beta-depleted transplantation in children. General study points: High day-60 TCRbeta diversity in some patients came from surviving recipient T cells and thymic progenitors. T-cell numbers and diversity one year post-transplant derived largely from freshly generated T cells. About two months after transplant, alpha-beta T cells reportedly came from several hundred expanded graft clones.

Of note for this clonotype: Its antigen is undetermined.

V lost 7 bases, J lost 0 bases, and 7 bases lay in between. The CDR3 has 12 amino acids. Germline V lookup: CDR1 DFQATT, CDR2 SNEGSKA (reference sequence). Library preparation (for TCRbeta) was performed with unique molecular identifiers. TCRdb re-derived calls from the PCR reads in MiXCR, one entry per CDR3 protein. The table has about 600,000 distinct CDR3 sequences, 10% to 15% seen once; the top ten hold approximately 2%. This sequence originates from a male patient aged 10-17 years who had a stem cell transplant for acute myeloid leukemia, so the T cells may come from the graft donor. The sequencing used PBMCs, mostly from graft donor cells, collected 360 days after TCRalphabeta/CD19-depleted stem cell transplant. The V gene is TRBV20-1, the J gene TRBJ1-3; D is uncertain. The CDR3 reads CSGTNSGNTIYF. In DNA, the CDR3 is TGCAGTGGGACCAACTCTGGAAACACCATATATTTT.